The source of this T cell receptor (beta chain) is a study of T cell repertoires in cytomegalovirus infection (dated by TCRdb to between 2018 and 2020). Background for the entire study: Because public TCR beta signatures pointed to carriage of CMV infection together with the matching HLA type, the HLA type of each donor mattered for the analysis. The paper's findings and limits, for the study overall: Cumulative frequency of public TCR beta family members discriminated carriers of CMV infection plus the relevant HLA type in this cohort and an independent roughly 350-donor cohort. The ex vivo response was dominated by HLA-C-restricted CMV-specific TCR beta clonotypes, and the single most frequent clonotype in two of eight donors was supplied by these HLA-C-restricted clonotypes.

The instrument given in TCRdb is Illumina HiSeq 1500. TCRdb cleaned the public reads at Q25 with fastp, built clones with MiXCR and kept in-frame beta chains. Rows with a matching CDR3 protein are joined into one entry that keeps the most common DNA and genes. A total of almost 550,000 distinct CDR3 sequences appear in this sample, approximately 15% of them only once. The ten largest clonotypes hold approximately 24% of the sample. This clonotype was seen ten or more times. The clone's antigen remains unknown. No base qualities exist here, and no much larger clone lies one base off it. CDR1 and CDR2, per the germline V gene, are SGHNT and YENEEA. The germline ends are 14 bases apart after V is trimmed by 5 bases and J by 6 bases. Spanning cysteine to phenylalanine, the CDR3 consists of 14 amino acids. Of the read, only the CDR3 DNA is kept; its 42 bases are in frame from base 1.

This sequence originates from a human donor in good health (CMV status not recorded). Some clones in this sample may be carry-over from other donors' samples. Recombination joined TRBV11-3 with TRBJ2-1; the D gene is unclear. Sequences were obtained from CD8+ T cells from PBMCs. The nucleotides are TGTGCCAGCAGCCCCCTTTTCGATAGCAATGAGCAGTTCTTC. Its product reads: CASSPLFDSNEQFF.